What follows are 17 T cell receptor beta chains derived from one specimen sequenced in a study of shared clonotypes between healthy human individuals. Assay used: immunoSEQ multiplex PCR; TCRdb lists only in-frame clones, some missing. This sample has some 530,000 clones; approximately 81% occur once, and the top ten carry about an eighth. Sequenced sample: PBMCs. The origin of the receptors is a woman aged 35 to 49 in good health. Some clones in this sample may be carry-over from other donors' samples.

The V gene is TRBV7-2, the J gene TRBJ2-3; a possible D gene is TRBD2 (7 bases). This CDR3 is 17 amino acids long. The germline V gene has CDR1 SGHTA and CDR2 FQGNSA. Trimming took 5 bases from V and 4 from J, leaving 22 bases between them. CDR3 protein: CASSLDGGGSPPDTQYF. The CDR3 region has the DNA TGTGCCAGCAGCCTAGACGGGGGCGGGAGTCCGCCAGATACGCAGTATTTT.

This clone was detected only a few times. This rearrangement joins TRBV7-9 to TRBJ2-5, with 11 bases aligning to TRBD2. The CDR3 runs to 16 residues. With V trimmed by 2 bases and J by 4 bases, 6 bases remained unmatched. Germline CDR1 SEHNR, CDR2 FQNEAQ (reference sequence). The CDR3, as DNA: TGTGCCAGCAGCTTATGGCTAGCGGGAGGTCGAGAGACCCAGTACTTC. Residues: CASSLWLAGGRETQYF.

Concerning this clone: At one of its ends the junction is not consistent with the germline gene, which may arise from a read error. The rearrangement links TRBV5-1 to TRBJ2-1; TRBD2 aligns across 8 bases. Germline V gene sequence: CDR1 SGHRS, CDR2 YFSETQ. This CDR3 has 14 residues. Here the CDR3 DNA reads TGCGCCGGCAGCTTGGCCCGGGAGGGTAATGAGCAGTTCTTC. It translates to CAGSLAREGNEQFF.

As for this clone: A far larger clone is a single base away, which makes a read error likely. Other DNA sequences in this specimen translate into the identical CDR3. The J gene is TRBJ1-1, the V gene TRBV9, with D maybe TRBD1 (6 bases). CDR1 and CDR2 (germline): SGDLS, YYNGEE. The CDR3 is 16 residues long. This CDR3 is CASSVGEGHRNTEAFF. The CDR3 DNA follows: TGTGCCAGCAGCGTAGGAGAGGGACACCGAAACACCGAAGCTTTCTTT.

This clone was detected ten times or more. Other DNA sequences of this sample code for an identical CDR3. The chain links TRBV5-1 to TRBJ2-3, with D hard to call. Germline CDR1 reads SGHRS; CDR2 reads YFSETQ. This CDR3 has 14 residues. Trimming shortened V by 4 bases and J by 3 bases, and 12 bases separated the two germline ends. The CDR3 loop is CASSPIQPTDTQYF. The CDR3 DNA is TGCGCCAGCAGCCCGATCCAACCAACAGATACGCAGTATTTT.

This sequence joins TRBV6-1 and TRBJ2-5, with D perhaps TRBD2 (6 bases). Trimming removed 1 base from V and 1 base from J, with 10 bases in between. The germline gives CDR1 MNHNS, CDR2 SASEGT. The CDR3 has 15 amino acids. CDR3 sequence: CASSEVPSAQETQYF. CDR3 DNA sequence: TGTGCCAGCAGTGAAGTTCCTAGCGCCCAAGAGACCCAGTACTTC.

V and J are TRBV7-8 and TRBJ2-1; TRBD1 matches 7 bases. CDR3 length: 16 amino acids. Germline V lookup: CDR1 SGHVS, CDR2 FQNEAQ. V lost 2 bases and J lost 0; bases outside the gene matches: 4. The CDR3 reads CASSLTGASSYNEQFF. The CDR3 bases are TGTGCCAGCAGCTTAACAGGGGCTAGCTCCTACAATGAGCAGTTCTTC.

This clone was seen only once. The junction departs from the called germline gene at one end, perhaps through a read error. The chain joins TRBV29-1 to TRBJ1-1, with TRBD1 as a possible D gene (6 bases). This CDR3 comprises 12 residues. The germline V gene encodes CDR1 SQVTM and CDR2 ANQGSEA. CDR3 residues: CSAEEGGTKAFF. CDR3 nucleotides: TGCAGCGCTGAAGAAGGAGGGACAAAGGCGTTCTTT.

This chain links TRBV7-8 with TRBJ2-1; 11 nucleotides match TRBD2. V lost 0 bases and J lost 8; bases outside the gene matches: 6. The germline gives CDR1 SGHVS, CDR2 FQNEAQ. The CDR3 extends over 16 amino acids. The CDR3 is CASSLASGRAFDEQFF. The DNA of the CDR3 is TGTGCCAGCAGCTTAGCTAGCGGGAGGGCCTTTGATGAGCAGTTCTTC.

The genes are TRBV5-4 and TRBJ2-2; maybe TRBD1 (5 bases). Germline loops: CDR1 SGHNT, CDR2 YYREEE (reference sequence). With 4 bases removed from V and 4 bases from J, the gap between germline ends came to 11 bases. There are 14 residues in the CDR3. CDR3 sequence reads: CASSPQGITGELFF. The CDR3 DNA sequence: TGTGCCAGCAGCCCTCAGGGTATCACCGGGGAGCTGTTTTTT.

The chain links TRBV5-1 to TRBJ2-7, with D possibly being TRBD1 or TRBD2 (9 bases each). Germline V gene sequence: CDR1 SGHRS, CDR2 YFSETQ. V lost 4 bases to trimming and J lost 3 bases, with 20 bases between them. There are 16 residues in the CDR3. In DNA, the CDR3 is TGCGCCAGCAGCGCCAGCGGGGGGACAGGGAACTACGAGCAGTACTTC. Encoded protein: CASSASGGTGNYEQYF.

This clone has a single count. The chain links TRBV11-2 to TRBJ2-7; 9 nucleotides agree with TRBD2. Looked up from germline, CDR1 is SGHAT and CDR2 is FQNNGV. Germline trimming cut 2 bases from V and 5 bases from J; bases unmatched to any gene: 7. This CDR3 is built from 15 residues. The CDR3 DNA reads TGTGCCAGCAGCTTATCCCATAGCGGGAGAGACGAGCAGTACTTC. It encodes CASSLSHSGRDEQYF.

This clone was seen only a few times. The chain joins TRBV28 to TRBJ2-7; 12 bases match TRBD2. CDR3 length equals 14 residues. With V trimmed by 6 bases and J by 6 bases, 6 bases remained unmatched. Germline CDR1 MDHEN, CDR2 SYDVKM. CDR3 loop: CASSRLAGVFEQYF. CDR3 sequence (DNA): TGTGCCAGCAGCCGACTAGCGGGAGTCTTCGAGCAGTACTTC.

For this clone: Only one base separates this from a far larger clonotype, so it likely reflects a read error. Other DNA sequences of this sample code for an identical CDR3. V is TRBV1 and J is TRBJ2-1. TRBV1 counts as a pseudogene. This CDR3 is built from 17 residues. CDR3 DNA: TGTACCAGCAGCCAAGCCGGGGGCTTTGGGTCCTACAATGAGCAGTTCTTC. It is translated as CTSSQAGGFGSYNEQFF.

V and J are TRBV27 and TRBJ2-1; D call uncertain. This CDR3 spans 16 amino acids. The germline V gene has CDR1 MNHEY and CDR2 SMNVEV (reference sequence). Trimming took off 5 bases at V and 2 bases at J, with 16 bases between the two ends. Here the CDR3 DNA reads TGTGCCAGCAGTCCCACTCTCCTAGACCCCTACAATGAGCAGTTCTTC. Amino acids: CASSPTLLDPYNEQFF.

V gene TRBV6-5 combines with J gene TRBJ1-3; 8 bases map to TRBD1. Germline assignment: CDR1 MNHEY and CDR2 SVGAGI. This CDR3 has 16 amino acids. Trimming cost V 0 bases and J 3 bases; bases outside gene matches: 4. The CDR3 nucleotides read TGTGCCAGCAGTTACTCGACAGGGGTGGGTGGAAACACCATATATTTT. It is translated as CASSYSTGVGGNTIYF.

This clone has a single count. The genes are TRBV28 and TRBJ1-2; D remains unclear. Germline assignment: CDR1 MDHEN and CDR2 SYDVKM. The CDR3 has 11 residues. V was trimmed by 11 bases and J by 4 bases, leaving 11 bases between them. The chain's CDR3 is CAAGESYGYTF. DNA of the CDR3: TGTGCCGCCGGGGAGTCCTATGGCTACACCTTC.